This T cell receptor (beta chain) was profiled in a study of blood T cell repertoires in COVID-19 (dated by TCRdb to about 2020). General notes on the study: Collaborator samples came from the United States, Italy and Spain and covered acute and convalescent phases of COVID-19. The prospective study material was composed of cDNA or gDNA derived from T cells, B-cell-depleted T cells, or PBMCs. Subjects who had been exposed to COVID-19, were actively infected with it, or had recovered from it provided the deeply sampled blood TCRbeta repertoires that made up the dataset. The repertoires were released in a freely available public database intended as a resource for research on the immune response to SARS-CoV-2. Samples were obtained from the ongoing ImmuneRACE study (first 160 participants) and from over a thousand subjects provided by 6 global collaborators. The sample metadata nearly always contained a de-identified subject ID, COVID-19 status, age in years and sex. Where HLA class I and class II types were available, the types were taken from metadata supplied by the sample provider, not from assay-based typing. Points the paper makes about the study in general: The amount of clinical and demographic metadata varied by source and participant and was provided uncurated.

Its CDR3 holds 14 amino acids, cysteine through phenylalanine. Only the CDR3 region is kept as DNA, spanning 42 bases read in frame from base 1. Based on the germline V gene (reference sequence), the CDR1 and CDR2 sequences are LGHDT and YNNKEL. V and J lose 6 bases and 5 bases, and a span of 16 bases separates them. About this clone: Its antigen remains unidentified. Base-call qualities are not available, and no considerably larger clone is one nucleotide away.

The immunoSEQ Assay, a bias-controlled multiplex PCR, was used to amplify TCRbeta CDR3 regions from genomic DNA. The paper's data handling went like this. The number of nucleated cells in each sample was estimated by amplification of reference gene primers within the assay. To quantify the absolute abundance of each unique TCRbeta CDR3 rearrangement, sequence reads were collapsed and filtered. For each sample, productive Simpson clonality was calculated as the square root of Simpson's diversity index over productive rearrangements. TCRdb obtained this table from immuneACCESS and retained in-frame rearrangements with V and J assigned. These tables miss some clones; where compared with another copy, unresolved V genes account for less than half of the shortfall, and the remainder is unexplained. V, J and clone size are taken as reported in that table, and D and trimming were inferred from the DNA itself. The sample table shows a few hundred thousand clones, and 84% are seen once. Under 12% of the sample belongs to the ten largest clones.

One collaborating source in Seattle enrolled patients while the patients were actively infected and followed the patients over time throughout the course of disease. Collaborating institutions collected whole blood in K2EDTA tubes following their own protocols. Collaborator samples were shipped for TCRbeta analysis as frozen whole blood, isolated PBMCs, or DNA extracted from either sample type. Source material: peripheral blood. The origin of this receptor is a woman aged 80 or over with COVID-19, enrolled during active disease. Recombination joined TRBV3-1 (or the pseudogene TRBV3-2) with TRBJ1-1, with TRBD1 perhaps the D gene, on 5 matching bases. The CDR3 protein sequence reads: CASRQAGMWTEAFF. Read as DNA, the sequence is TGTGCCAGCAGGCAGGCAGGGATGTGGACTGAAGCTTTCTTT.